This TCR beta chain is from a study of shared T cell receptors in the human thymus. The protocol was immunoSEQ multiplex PCR, while the TCRdb copy is restricted to in-frame clones and leaves out a portion. This sample carries hundreds of thousands of clones, roughly 88% of them seen once, and the ten largest clones take about 0.01%. Trimming cost V 4 bases and J 2 bases; bases outside gene matches: 10. The CDR3 contains 18 residues. Germline lookup yields CDR1 SGHRS and CDR2 YFSETQ. This sample was shared with a second study, whose subject was human thymus T cells. That work states: Overlap was high between thymic repertoires from unrelated individuals, as reported in related research.

The source of this sequence is a boy in the first two years of life with a congenital heart defect. The V gene is TRBV5-1, the J gene TRBJ2-1, with 12 bases matching TRBD1. Sequencing was performed on thymocytes. As DNA, the CDR3 is TGCGCCAGCAGCCCGGGACAGGGGGCGGACTCGGCCTACAATGAGCAGTTCTTC. Translated: CASSPGQGADSAYNEQFF.